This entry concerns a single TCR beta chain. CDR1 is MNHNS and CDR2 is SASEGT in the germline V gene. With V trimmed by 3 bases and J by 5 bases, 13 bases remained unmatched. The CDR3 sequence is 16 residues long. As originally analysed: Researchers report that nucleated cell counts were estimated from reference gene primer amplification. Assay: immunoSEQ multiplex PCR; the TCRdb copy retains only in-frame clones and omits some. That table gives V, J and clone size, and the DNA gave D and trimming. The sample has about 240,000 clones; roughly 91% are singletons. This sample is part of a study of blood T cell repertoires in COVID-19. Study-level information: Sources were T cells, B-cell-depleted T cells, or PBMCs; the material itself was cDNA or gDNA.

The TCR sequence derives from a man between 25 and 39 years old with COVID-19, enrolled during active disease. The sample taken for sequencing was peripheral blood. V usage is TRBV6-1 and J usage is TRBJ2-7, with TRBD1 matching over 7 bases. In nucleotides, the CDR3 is TGTGCCAGCAGTGACCCTGGACAGGTTGGATGGCACGAGCAGTACTTC. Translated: CASSDPGQVGWHEQYF.